This T cell receptor (beta chain) was sequenced during a study of blood T cell repertoires in COVID-19 (dated by TCRdb to 2018 to 2020). For the wider study: The collaborator samples originated in the United States, Italy and Spain and spanned the acute and convalescent phases of COVID-19. The prospective study material was composed of cDNA or gDNA derived from T cells, B-cell-depleted T cells, or PBMCs. The dataset comprised deeply sampled blood TCRbeta repertoires from subjects exposed to, actively infected with, or recovered from COVID-19. The repertoires were released in a freely available public database intended as a resource for research on the immune response to SARS-CoV-2. Samples came from the ongoing ImmuneRACE study (first 160 participants) plus 1,254 subjects from 6 global collaborators. A de-identified subject ID, COVID-19 status, age in years and sex were almost always included in the sample metadata. Where available, HLA class I and class II types were obtained from metadata supplied by the sample provider rather than from assay-based typing. The full study reports these points: The quantity of clinical and demographic metadata differed by source and by participant and was supplied without curation.

Collaborating institutions collected whole blood in K2EDTA tubes following their own protocols. For TCRbeta analysis, collaborator samples were shipped as frozen whole blood, as isolated PBMCs, or as DNA extracted from either sample type. Concerning this clone: It lacks a known antigen. No base-level quality is on record; no much larger clone is a single base apart.

TCRbeta CDR3 regions were amplified from genomic DNA using the immunoSEQ Assay, a bias-controlled multiplex PCR. As for how the authors treated the data: Within the assay, amplification of reference gene primers was used to estimate how many nucleated cells each sample contained. To quantify the absolute abundance of each unique TCRbeta CDR3 rearrangement, sequence reads were collapsed and filtered. For each sample, productive Simpson clonality was calculated by taking the square root of Simpson's diversity index across productive rearrangements. TCRdb retrieved this table from immuneACCESS and kept in-frame rearrangements only. Not all clones are present; in checked studies, unresolved V genes account for under half, and no reason is known for the remainder. The V and J calls and clone size are taken from that table; D and trimming were inferred from the DNA. This sample is represented by approximately 91,000 clones; nearly 90% of them were singletons. The top ten clones comprise roughly 4.3% of the sample.

V is reduced by 4 bases and J by 1 base, leaving a spacing of 14 bases between them. Measured from the cysteine to the valine, the CDR3 is 15 residues long. This entry keeps only the CDR3 DNA: 45 bases, framed from base 1. Based on the germline V gene, the CDR1 and CDR2 sequences are SNHLY and FYNNEI. Here the chain combines TRBV2 and TRBJ2-7; a tentative D match to TRBD2 spans 5 bases. This clonotype was sampled from a man between 65 and 85 years old with acute or convalescent COVID-19. The sample taken for sequencing was peripheral blood. The nucleotide sequence reads as follows: TGTGCCAGCAGTGTGACTATTCGGCGTTCCTACGAGCAGTACGTC. Its translation reads: CASSVTIRRSYEQYV.